This TCR beta chain was obtained from a study of response to subunit inactivated influenza vaccine. Overall study results and limits: Few new T cells, the authors suggested, are recruited by each seasonal influenza vaccination.

CDR1 MDHEN and CDR2 SYDVKM come from the germline V gene. This CDR3 is 14 amino acids long. The V end was cut by 8 bases, the J end by 5 bases, with 16 bases between. On this clonotype: Its matching antigen is unknown.

Via MiXCR, TCRdb re-called the RT-PCR reads, giving one row per CDR3 protein. The sample records about 650,000 distinct CDR3 sequences, 13% to 15% being singletons. The sequences come from PBMCs from blood, collected 14 to 15 days before vaccination. The chain employs TRBV28 and TRBJ1-5; unclear D gene. This sequence originates from a man over 45 who received an inactivated influenza vaccine. The CDR3 nucleotides are TGTGCCAGCGTGACGCCCCGGCCCGATCAGCCCCAGCATTTT. This codes for CASVTPRPDQPQHF.